Below are 31 T cell receptor delta chains sequenced from a single sample in a study of DNA immune sequencing with unique molecular identifiers. All 8 TRDV and 4 TRDJ genes were targeted in 32-plex amplification of genomic DNA. A 12-nucleotide UMI was added during 2 to 4 barcoding PCR cycles before adapter PCR. TCRdb reapplied CATT to the multiplex PCR reads. The table shows more than 4,500 delta-chain clones, with roughly a tenth occurring only once. Sequenced: gamma-delta T cells enriched from blood buffy coat, or unenriched PBMCs (not recorded which). Every receptor here comes from a human donor in good health.

This clone was observed a handful of times. A far larger clone is one nucleotide away, so this likely arose from a read error. This specimen includes other DNA sequences encoding the same CDR3. The gene calls are TRDV2 and TRDJ1; perhaps TRDD3 as D (6 bases). The CDR3 is made up of 17 amino acids. V lost 0 bases to trimming and J lost 1 base, with 17 bases between them. Germline V lookup: CDR1 GEAIGNYY, CDR2 EKD. CDR3 residues: CACDTVGGYASTDKLIF. CDR3 bases: TGTGCCTGTGACACCGTTGGGGGTTACGCCTCCACCGATAAACTCATCTTT.

About this clone itself: This likely reflects a read error, since a far larger clone is one base away. At the DNA level, this CDR3 is encoded by other sequences in the same sample as well. The CDR3 loop reads CACDSLLGAPNTDKLIF. The CDR3 DNA follows: TGTGCCTGTGACTCCCTTCTGGGGGCTCCCAACACCGATAAACTCATCTTT. The rearrangement links TRDV2 to TRDJ1, with 7 bases aligning to TRDD3. The V gene's germline CDR1 is GEAIGNYY and CDR2 EKD. Trimming cost V 3 bases and J 0 bases; bases outside gene matches: 12. The CDR3 contains 17 residues.

This clone has ten or more counts. The chain couples TRDV2 to TRDJ1, with TRDD3 as a possible D gene (6 bases). CDR1 is GEAIGNYY, CDR2 EKD, per germline. V was pared by 0 bases and J by 2 bases, with 9 bases between. CDR3 length: 14 residues. CDR3 in amino acids: CACDTVGGTDKLIF. CDR3 DNA: TGTGCCTGTGACACCGTGGGGGGTACCGATAAACTCATCTTT.

This clone showed up many times. The rearrangement joins TRDV2 to TRDJ1, with a tentative D call TRDD3 (6 bases). The germline gives CDR1 GEAIGNYY, CDR2 EKD. Trimming took 0 bases from V and 1 from J, leaving 8 bases between them. The CDR3 contains 14 residues. The CDR3 region has the DNA TGTGCCTGTGACACCCTGGGGACCACCGATAAACTCATCTTT. The encoded protein is CACDTLGTTDKLIF.

A word on this clone: The mismatch at residue 8 between this DNA's translation and the TCRdb protein of a much larger clone likely reflects a read error; the protein shown is translated from the DNA. Other DNA sequences in the sample encode the same CDR3. This chain joins TRDV2 and TRDJ1, with TRDD3 as a possible D gene (6 bases). V lost 0 bases, J lost 2 bases, and 18 bases lay in between. The CDR3 covers 17 residues. Germline loops: CDR1 GEAIGNYY, CDR2 EKD. The CDR3 DNA sequence: TGTGCCTGTGACACCGTTGGGCGATACGCTGGGACCGATAAACTCATCTTT. Translated, it gives CACDTVGRYAGTDKLIF.

For this clone: TCRdb's listed protein matches a much larger clone and diverges from this DNA's translation at residue 5, likely through a read error; the protein shown comes from the DNA. The rearrangement uses TRDV2 and TRDJ1; 8 bases are a match to TRDD3. This CDR3 contains 17 residues. Germline CDR1 reads GEAIGNYY; CDR2 reads EKD. The ends lost 3 bases at V and 1 base at J; junction bases unmatched: 12. The CDR3 nucleotides read TGTGCCTGTGACGCACTTCCCTACGGGGATACCACCGATAAACTCATCTTT. Its translation: CACDALPYGDTTDKLIF.

A note on this clone: One base separates it from a far larger clone, so it is likely a read error. Other DNA sequences within the sample encode an identical CDR3. The chain joins TRDV2 to TRDJ3; D ambiguous. The germline V gene has CDR1 GEAIGNYY and CDR2 EKD. The CDR3 contains 17 residues. V shed 0 bases and J shed 4 bases, with 12 bases lying between them. The DNA for the CDR3 is TGTGCCTGTGACACCCTGCATGCTACATGGGACACCCGACAGATGTTTTTC. It encodes CACDTLHATWDTRQMFF.

There are many counts of this clone. The genes are TRDV1 and TRDJ1; 9 bases fit TRDD2. TCRdb offers no J gene call, so here the DNA was matched to germline to obtain one. Germline V gene sequence: CDR1 TSWWSYY, CDR2 QGS. This CDR3 comprises 24 residues. The V segment lost 5 bases and the J segment 1 base; nucleotides outside the gene matches: 32. This CDR3 reads CALGFHRLRGPSYVFGGSTDKLIF. DNA of the CDR3: TGTGCTCTTGGGTTCCATAGACTTCGGGGCCCTTCCTACGTTTTTGGGGGAAGCACCGATAAACTCATCTTT.

The chain employs TRDV1 and TRDJ1, with 8 bases identical to TRDD3. No J gene was available from TCRdb, and it was assigned here by a germline match of the DNA. The CDR3 extends over 22 amino acids. V trimming: 1 base; J trimming: 0 bases; junction bases outside the gene matches: 22. Germline V gives CDR1 TSWWSYY, CDR2 QGS. As DNA, the CDR3 is TGTGCTCTTGGGGAACCTTCCCCTTACTGGGGGTTCGCCTGTCGGGACACCGATAAACTCATCTTT. Amino acids: CALGEPSPYWGFACRDTDKLIF.

As for this clone: TCRdb's protein, taken from a much larger clone, differs from this DNA's translation at residue 4, likely owing to a read error; the protein displayed comes from the DNA. The chain carries TRDV2 and TRDJ1; TRDD3 agrees at 8 bases. The CDR3 has 18 amino acids. With V trimmed by 4 bases and J by 0 bases, 15 bases remained unmatched. Germline CDR1 GEAIGNYY, CDR2 EKD. CDR3: CACEPVLGGPPYTDKLIF. In DNA form, the CDR3 reads TGTGCCTGTGAGCCTGTACTGGGGGGCCCCCCGTACACCGATAAACTCATCTTT.

The assigned J gene is TRDJ1, but the V gene is uncalled; TRDD3, the table's D call, was not compared with the DNA. This CDR3 region has 18 residues. In nucleotides, the CDR3 is TGTGCTCTAGCTCCTTCCTACGTAAACTACGACCGGGGCGATAAACTCATCTTT. Translation gives CALAPSYVNYDRGDKLIF.

This clone came up many times. TCRdb attributes to this sequence the protein of a much larger clone, which differs from the DNA translation at residue 8; a read error is likely, and the protein displayed is translated from the DNA. Other DNA sequences from this sample encode an identical CDR3 as well. The chain employs TRDV2 and TRDJ1, with 9 nucleotides matching TRDD3. This CDR3 is 15 amino acids long. CDR1 and CDR2 (germline): GEAIGNYY, EKD. J lost 4 bases, V lost 5 bases, and 10 bases had no gene match. This chain's CDR3 is CACAQLGERDDKLIF. The DNA for the CDR3 is TGTGCCTGTGCCCAACTGGGGGAAAGGGACGATAAACTCATCTTT.

Worth noting for this clone: TCRdb shows a much larger clone's protein in place of this DNA's translation, and the two differ at residue 12, likely through a read error; the protein shown is translated from the DNA. The rearrangement joins TRDV2 to TRDJ1; 9 bases are a match to TRDD3. Losses at the gene ends were 1 base for V and 3 bases for J; bases not matched to a gene: 11. CDR1 GEAIGNYY and CDR2 EKD come from the germline V gene. The CDR3 is 17 residues long. Here the CDR3 reads CACDTLGDGKYADKLIF. The CDR3 nucleotides are TGTGCCTGTGACACTCTGGGGGATGGAAAGTACGCCGATAAACTCATCTTT.

Concerning this clone itself: The TCRdb record carries a much larger clone's protein, which differs from this DNA's translation at residue 8; a read error is the likely cause, and the protein listed here is the DNA translation. This rearrangement joins TRDV2 to TRDJ3; the match to TRDD3 covers 10 bases. The germline V gene encodes CDR1 GEAIGNYY and CDR2 EKD. The junction had 5 bases not matched to a gene; V was cut back by 1 base and J by 0 bases. CDR3 length: 19 amino acids. CDR3 in amino acids: CACDTGGIRSSWDTRQMFF. The CDR3 region has the DNA TGTGCCTGTGACACGGGGGGGATACGGAGCTCCTGGGACACCCGACAGATGTTTTTC.

This clone is classed as hyperexpanded (1% or more). Other DNA sequences from this sample encode an identical CDR3 as well. The chain recombines TRDV2 with TRDJ1; 7 nucleotides match TRDD3. The CDR3 runs to 17 residues. Trimming took 0 bases from V and 0 from J; bases not matched to a gene: 9. In germline, CDR1 is GEAIGNYY, CDR2 EKD. The CDR3 DNA is TGTGCCTGTGACACCCTCGTGTTGGGGGAGAACACCGATAAACTCATCTTT. Protein: CACDTLVLGENTDKLIF.

This clone was picked up many times. V and J are TRDV2 and TRDJ1; 8 nucleotides line up with TRDD3. This CDR3 is built from 16 residues. Germline V gives CDR1 GEAIGNYY, CDR2 EKD. With 0 bases clipped from V and 0 bases from J, the junction kept 5 bases outside the gene matches. CDR3 DNA sequence: TGTGCCTGTGACACCGTACTGGGGGGTGACACCGATAAACTCATCTTT. Translation gives CACDTVLGGDTDKLIF.

This clone is a singleton in its sample. The V gene lacks a call, and TRDJ1 is the J gene; the DNA was not compared with TRDD3, the D call given in the table. The CDR3 contains 18 residues. As DNA, the CDR3 is TGTGCTCTTGGGGAACTGTTCCCAGAGGTACTGGCCACCGATAAACTCATCTTT. It specifies CALGELFPEVLATDKLIF.

This clone was detected only a few times. The chain uses TRDV1 and TRDJ1; D gene ambiguous. Here the J gene came from matching the DNA to germline, since TCRdb omits it. Germline CDR1 and CDR2: TSWWSYY and QGS. The CDR3 totals 21 residues. The V and J ends lost 1 base and 0 bases respectively, with 27 bases between them. CDR3 in DNA: TGTGCTCTTGGGGAACGGGACGTGGGTCTGTTCTGGCAGGCTTACACCGATAAACTCATCTTT. Protein sequence: CALGERDVGLFWQAYTDKLIF.

This clone was seen more than once but under ten times. The protein in TCRdb stems from a much larger clone and differs at residue 14 from this DNA's translation, likely a read error; here the protein is translated from the DNA. The chain uses TRDV2 and TRDJ1; 7 positions match TRDD3. Germline V CDR1 and CDR2: GEAIGNYY, EKD. The CDR3 extends over 15 amino acids. The CDR3 reads CACDLLGTDTDKLTF. In DNA form, the CDR3 reads TGTGCCTGTGACCTACTGGGGACAGACACCGATAAACTCACCTTT.

Regarding this clone: TCRdb attributes to this sequence the protein of a much larger clone, which differs from the DNA translation at residue 3; a read error is likely, and the protein displayed is translated from the DNA. V usage is TRDV2 and J usage is TRDJ3; D not certain. Germline CDR1 is GEAIGNYY and CDR2 is EKD. The CDR3 loop spans 19 amino acids. Written as DNA, the CDR3 is TGTGCCTTTGACCAAATCAAGGAGGAGCCCTCCTGGGACACCCGACAGATGTTTTTC. It yields the protein CAFDQIKEEPSWDTRQMFF.

To note about this clone: TCRdb has a much larger clone's protein, which differs at residue 14 from the translation of this DNA, likely because of a read error; what is shown is the protein translated from the DNA. V gene TRDV2 combines with J gene TRDJ1; 10 positions agree with TRDD3. CDR1 is GEAIGNYY, CDR2 EKD, per germline. The V gene end was trimmed by 0 bases and the J gene end by 6 bases; junction bases not matched to a gene: 18. The CDR3 is 19 residues long. The CDR3 sequence: CACDTLVVGDTDPVNKLIF. The CDR3 region has the DNA TGTGCCTGTGACACCCTTGTAGTGGGGGATACTGACCCCGTGAATAAACTCATCTTT.

The J gene was recorded as TRDJ1; no V gene was called. The CDR3 consists of 15 residues. The DNA of the CDR3 is TGTGCTCTTGGGGTTAGGGGGGGGCCCACCGATAAACTCATCTTT. Its translation: CALGVRGGPTDKLIF.

This clone appeared a few times. TCRdb's listed protein matches a much larger clone and diverges from this DNA's translation at residue 12, likely through a read error; the protein shown comes from the DNA. This chain links TRDV2 with TRDJ3; a possible D gene is TRDD3 (6 bases). Germline V CDR1 and CDR2: GEAIGNYY, EKD. The CDR3 length is 18 residues. Here the CDR3 reads CACDTVLGSSWVTRQMFF. In DNA form, the CDR3 reads TGTGCCTGTGACACCGTGCTGGGGAGCTCCTGGGTCACCCGACAGATGTTTTTC.

Only a few counts were recorded for this clone. Since a far larger clone is one base different, this is likely a read error. Other DNA sequences in the same sample also yield this CDR3. V and J are TRDV2 and TRDJ1, with TRDD3 matching over 7 bases. The trim removed 0 bases at V and 0 bases at J, leaving 15 bases unmatched. Germline CDR1 GEAIGNYY, CDR2 EKD. This CDR3 is built from 19 residues. The CDR3 spells CACDTVGRTGGLHTDKLIF. DNA for the CDR3: TGTGCCTGTGACACCGTAGGGCGTACCGGGGGATTGCACACCGATAAACTCATCTTT.

The table lists this clone with a few counts. A far larger clone is one nucleotide away, so this likely arose from a read error. Other DNA sequences in the sample encode the same CDR3. The chain carries TRDV2 and TRDJ2, with 8 bases identical to TRDD3. Germline V lookup: CDR1 GEAIGNYY, CDR2 EKD. CDR3 length equals 18 residues. The ends lost 0 bases at V and 3 bases at J; junction bases unmatched: 11. The CDR3 bases are TGTGCCTGTGACACCCTACTAGGGGATACTTCTCTGACAGCACAACTCTTCTTT. The encoded protein is CACDTLLGDTSLTAQLFF.

This clone was detected many times. As DNA, the CDR3 is TGTGCCTGTGACACCGGGAGGGGTTACACCGATAAACTCATCTTT. Its translation is CACDTGRGYTDKLIF. V and J are TRDV2 and TRDJ1; D unresolved. Germline values: CDR1 GEAIGNYY, CDR2 EKD. V lost 0 bases and J 0 bases, leaving 10 bases between the germline ends. The CDR3 spans 15 residues.

In the case of this clone: The likely explanation is a read error, given a far larger clone one base away. The sample has other DNA sequences that encode this CDR3 too. The V and J genes are TRDV2 and TRDJ1; 11 nucleotides match TRDD3. The CDR3 runs to 15 residues. Germline V gene lookup returns CDR1 GEAIGNYY and CDR2 EKD. The CDR3, as DNA: TGTGCCTGTGCCCAACTGGGGGATAGGGACGATAAACTCATTTTT. Residues: CACAQLGDRDDKLIF.

This sequence joins TRDV2 and TRDJ3; 7 positions match TRDD3. Trimming at V came to 1 base and at J to 0 bases, leaving 8 bases not matched to a gene. Germline V CDR1 and CDR2: GEAIGNYY, EKD. The CDR3 consists of 19 residues. The CDR3 region is CACDTILGTRSWDTRQMFF. CDR3 DNA: TGTGCCTGTGACACAATACTGGGGACCCGCTCCTGGGACACCCGACAGATGTTTTTC.

In its sample, this clone was seen a few times. TCRdb's protein for this DNA is that of a much larger clone and differs from the translation at residue 9, likely a read error; the protein shown is the DNA translation. The V gene is TRDV2, the J gene TRDJ1; D not certain. The V gene lost 0 bases and the J gene lost 0 bases, with 16 bases spanning the gap. The germline V gene has CDR1 GEAIGNYY and CDR2 EKD. The CDR3 spans 17 residues. The CDR3 DNA is TGTGCCTGTGACACCCTCGTGTTGTGGGAGAACACCGATAAACTCATCTTT. Protein product: CACDTLVLWENTDKLIF.

This clone was counted only a few times. TCRdb records a much larger clone's protein for this DNA, with a difference at residue 10 that likely arises from a read error; the protein given is the translation of the DNA. This chain connects TRDV2 to TRDJ1; D remains ambiguous. The CDR3 has 14 residues. CDR1 and CDR2 from the germline V gene are GEAIGNYY and EKD. V shed 0 bases and J shed 7 bases, with 14 bases lying between them. CDR3 sequence (DNA): TGTGCCTGTGACACCGTCGCGCTACCCGGTAAACTCATCTTT. Its protein product is CACDTVALPGKLIF.

Notes on this clone: This sequence is one base from a far larger clone and is likely a read error. Other DNA variants within this sample encode the same CDR3. The chain uses TRDV1 and TRDJ1; TRDD2 matches 8 bases. Since TCRdb gives no J gene, matching the DNA to germline was used here to assign it. The germline CDR1 and CDR2 sequences are TSWWSYY and QGS. Losses at the gene ends were 3 bases for V and 0 bases for J; bases not matched to a gene: 27. The CDR3 sequence is 23 residues long. This CDR3 is CALGDLPRTSYVRGGTYTDKLIF. CDR3 in DNA: TGTGCTCTTGGGGACCTACCAAGGACTTCCTACGTCCGGGGGGGAACGTACACCGATAAACTCATCTTT.